The T cell receptor beta chain described here comes from a study of blood T cell repertoires in COVID-19. As for the study in general: T cells, B-cell-depleted T cells, or PBMCs supplied cDNA or gDNA.

Data came from immunoSEQ multiplex PCR; TCRdb stores just in-frame clones and leaves some out. The table shows some 100,000 clones, with about 80% occurring only once. V shed 4 bases and J 4 bases; nucleotides not matched to a gene: 9. Germline V gene sequence: CDR1 MNHEY, CDR2 SVGAGI. This CDR3 has 16 residues. The chain is built from TRBV6-5 and TRBJ1-4; 7 positions match TRBD1. Sequencing input: peripheral blood. This TCR derives from a man aged 70 or older with active or convalescent COVID-19. The CDR3: CASSSTKQGYNEKLFF. As DNA, the CDR3 is TGTGCCAGCAGTTCAACCAAACAGGGGTATAATGAAAAACTGTTTTTT.